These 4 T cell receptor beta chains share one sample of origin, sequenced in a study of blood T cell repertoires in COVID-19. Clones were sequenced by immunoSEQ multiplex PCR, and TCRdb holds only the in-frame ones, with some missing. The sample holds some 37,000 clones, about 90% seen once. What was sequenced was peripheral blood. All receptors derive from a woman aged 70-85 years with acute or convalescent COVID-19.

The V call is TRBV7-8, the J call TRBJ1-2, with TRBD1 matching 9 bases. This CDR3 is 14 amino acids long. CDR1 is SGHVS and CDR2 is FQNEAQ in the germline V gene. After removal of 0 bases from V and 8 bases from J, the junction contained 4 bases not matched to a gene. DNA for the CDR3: TGTGCCAGCAGCTTAGCAGACAGGGGGTGGGGCTACACCTTC. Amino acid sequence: CASSLADRGWGYTF.

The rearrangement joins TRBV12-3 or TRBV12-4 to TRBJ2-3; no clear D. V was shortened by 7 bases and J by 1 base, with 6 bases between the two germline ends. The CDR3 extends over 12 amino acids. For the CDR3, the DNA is TGTGCCAGCACAACAGGCACAGATACGCAGTATTTT. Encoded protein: CASTTGTDTQYF.

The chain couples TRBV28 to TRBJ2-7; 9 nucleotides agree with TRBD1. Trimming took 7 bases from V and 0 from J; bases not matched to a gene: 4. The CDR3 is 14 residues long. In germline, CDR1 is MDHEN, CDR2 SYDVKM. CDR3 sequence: CASTPGQGSYEQYV. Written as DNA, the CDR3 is TGTGCCAGCACCCCGGGACAGGGCTCCTACGAGCAGTACGTC.

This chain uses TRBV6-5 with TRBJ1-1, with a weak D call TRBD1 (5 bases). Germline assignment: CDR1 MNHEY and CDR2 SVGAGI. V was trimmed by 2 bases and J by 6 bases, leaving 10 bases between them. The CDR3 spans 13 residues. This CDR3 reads CASSYPGGAEAFF. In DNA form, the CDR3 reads TGTGCCAGCAGTTACCCGGGGGGGGCTGAAGCTTTCTTT.